The rows below give T cell receptor beta chains drawn from one sample of a study of blood T cell repertoires in COVID-19. TCRdb's copy holds only in-frame clones and misses some; the assay was immunoSEQ multiplex PCR. The table shows more than 80,000 clones, with 70% to 85% occurring only once. The sequencing sample was made of peripheral blood. The receptors were gathered from a woman of 80 years or more with COVID-19, enrolled during active disease. Both conserved end residues are part of each CDR3. The D gene is left open where the match is weak. Expanded clones get a size class; other rows say once, few or many, or leave the size out.

TRBD1,.,TRBV6-2/TRBV6-3,TRBJ2-6,CASSFPSRQGNSGANVLTF,TGTGCCAGCAGTTTCCCCTCCAGACAGGGCAACTCTGGGGCCAACGTCCTGACTTTC
TRBD1,few,TRBV11-2,TRBJ1-4,CASSPRDRGYATNEKLFF,TGTGCCAGCAGCCCCCGTGACAGGGGATATGCAACTAATGAAAAACTGTTTTTT
TRBD2,.,TRBV15,TRBJ2-1,CATSRDPSGSYEQFF,TGTGCCACCAGCAGAGACCCGAGCGGGAGTTATGAGCAGTTCTTC
.,.,TRBV10-3,TRBJ1-2,CAAEMTGGGGYTF,TGTGCCGCCGAGATGACAGGCGGGGGAGGCTACACCTTC
.,.,TRBV20-1,TRBJ1-1,CSVQEYTEAFF,TGCAGTGTACAGGAGTACACTGAAGCTTTCTTT
TRBD1,.,TRBV18,TRBJ2-3,CASSPPRRGLDTQYF,TGTGCCAGCTCACCACCGCGCAGGGGGCTGGATACGCAGTATTTT
.,.,TRBV5-1,TRBJ2-6,CASSPAGHLSGANVLTF,TGCGCCAGCAGCCCGGCAGGACATCTCTCTGGGGCCAACGTCCTGACTTTC
.,.,TRBV6-5,TRBJ2-7,CASRRNYNRYEQYF,TGTGCCAGCAGGAGGAACTACAACCGCTACGAGCAGTACTTC
.,.,TRBV7-8,TRBJ1-1,CASSLGLMNTEAFF,TGTGCCAGCAGCCTCGGACTGATGAACACTGAAGCTTTCTTT
TRBD1,.,TRBV7-2,TRBJ2-3,CASLRGTGSTDTQYF,TGTGCCAGCTTAAGGGGGACAGGGAGCACAGATACGCAGTATTTT
.,.,TRBV18,TRBJ2-3,CASSPIRSTDTQYF,TGTGCCAGCTCACCGATCCGGTCCACAGATACGCAGTATTTT
.,.,TRBV10-3,TRBJ1-2,CAISERGRVDSYGYTF,TGTGCCATCAGTGAGAGGGGCAGGGTAGACAGCTATGGCTACACCTTC
TRBD1,.,TRBV19,TRBJ2-2,CASSGTANTGELFF,TGTGCCAGTAGTGGGACAGCGAACACCGGGGAGCTGTTTTTT
.,.,TRBV12-3/TRBV12-4,TRBJ1-1,CASRWDMNTEAFF,TGTGCCAGCAGATGGGACATGAACACTGAAGCTTTCTTT
.,once,TRBV7-8,TRBJ1-6,CASSLVWQSGAHSPLHF,TGTGCCAGCAGCTTAGTATGGCAATCGGGAGCTCATTCACCCCTCCACTTT
.,once,TRBV7-5,TRBJ2-7,CARSLAAGASYEQYF,TGTGCCAGAAGCTTAGCTGCAGGGGCCTCCTACGAGCAGTACTTC
.,.,TRBV10-3,TRBJ2-7,CAISESTGYYEQYF,TGTGCCATCAGTGAGTCGACAGGCTACTACGAGCAGTACTTC
TRBD1,.,TRBV5-1,TRBJ1-6,CASSTGTDNSPLHF,TGCGCCAGCAGTACCGGGACAGATAATTCACCCCTCCACTTT
.,.,TRBV3-1/TRBV3-2,TRBJ2-7,CASSLFPIYEQYF,TGTGCCAGCAGCCTTTTCCCCATCTACGAGCAGTACTTC
TRBD1,.,TRBV12-5,TRBJ1-5,CASGSGQGNQPQHF,TGTGCTAGTGGTTCCGGACAGGGAAATCAGCCCCAGCATTTT
TRBD1,.,TRBV6-5,TRBJ2-7,CASSTTGRYEQYF,TGTGCCAGCAGTACGACAGGGCGGTACGAGCAGTACTTC
.,once,TRBV19,TRBJ1-1,CASNGNKGDIEAFF,TGTGCCAGTAACGGGAACAAGGGGGACATCGAAGCTTTCTTT
TRBD1,.,TRBV7-9,TRBJ1-4,CASSGTGLGEKLFF,TGTGCCAGCAGCGGGACAGGATTAGGGGAAAAACTGTTTTTT
.,few,TRBV2,TRBJ1-6,CASYREGNSPLHF,TGTGCCAGCTACAGGGAGGGCAATTCACCCCTCCACTTT